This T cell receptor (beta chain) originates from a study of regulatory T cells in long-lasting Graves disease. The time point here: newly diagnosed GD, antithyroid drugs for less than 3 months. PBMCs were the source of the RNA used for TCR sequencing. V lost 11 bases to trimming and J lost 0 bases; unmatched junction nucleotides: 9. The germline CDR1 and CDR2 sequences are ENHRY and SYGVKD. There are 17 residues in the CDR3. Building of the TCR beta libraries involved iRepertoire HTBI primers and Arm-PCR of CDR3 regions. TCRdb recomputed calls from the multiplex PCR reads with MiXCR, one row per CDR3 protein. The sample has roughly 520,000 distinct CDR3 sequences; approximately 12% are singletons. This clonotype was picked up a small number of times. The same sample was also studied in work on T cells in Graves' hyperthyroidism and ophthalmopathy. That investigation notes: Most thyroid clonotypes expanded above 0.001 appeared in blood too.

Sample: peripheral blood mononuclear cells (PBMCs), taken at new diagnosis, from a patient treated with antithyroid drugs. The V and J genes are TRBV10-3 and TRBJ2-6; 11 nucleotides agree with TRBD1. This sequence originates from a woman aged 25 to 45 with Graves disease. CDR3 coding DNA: TGTGCCTCTCGGTCCGGGACAGGGGGCTCTGGGGCCAACGTCCTGACTTTC. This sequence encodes CASRSGTGGSGANVLTF.